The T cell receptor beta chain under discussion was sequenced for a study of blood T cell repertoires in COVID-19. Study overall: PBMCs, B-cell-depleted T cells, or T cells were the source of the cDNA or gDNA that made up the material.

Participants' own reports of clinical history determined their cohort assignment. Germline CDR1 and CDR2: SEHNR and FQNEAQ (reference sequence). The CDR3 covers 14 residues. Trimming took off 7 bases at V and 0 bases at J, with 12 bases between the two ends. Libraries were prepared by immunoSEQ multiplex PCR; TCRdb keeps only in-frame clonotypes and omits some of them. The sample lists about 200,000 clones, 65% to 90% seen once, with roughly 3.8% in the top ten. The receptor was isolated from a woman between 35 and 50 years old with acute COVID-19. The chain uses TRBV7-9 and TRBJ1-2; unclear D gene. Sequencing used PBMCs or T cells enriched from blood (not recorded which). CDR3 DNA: TGTGCCAGCACAACCAACGCGGCTAACTATGGCTACACCTTC. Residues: CASTTNAANYGYTF.